This T cell receptor (beta chain) was found in a study of blood T cell repertoires in COVID-19. Notes on this clone: A much larger clone lies a single base off, so this may be a read error.

In the original processing: Nucleated cell number was recorded as an estimate derived from reference gene primer amplification. Produced via immunoSEQ multiplex PCR; TCRdb's table is partial and in-frame only. Clone size and the V and J calls come from that table; the DNA yielded D and trimming. The data hold around 700,000 clones, with over 80% observed a single time. Trimming took 3 bases from V and 1 from J, leaving 6 bases between them. Germline V gene data show CDR1 as MGHDK and CDR2 as SYGVNS. The CDR3 runs 13 residues. The sequencing sample was made of peripheral blood. The chain has TRBV25-1 and TRBJ1-1; D gene unclear. This TCR derives from a young woman with acute or convalescent COVID-19. CDR3 protein: CASSEGQNTEAFF. The CDR3, as DNA: TGTGCCAGCAGTGAGGGCCAGAACACTGAAGCTTTCTTT.